This is a list of T cell receptor beta chains from one sample in a study of long-term antiretroviral therapy in people with HIV. Profiled with immunoSEQ multiplex PCR; TCRdb holds only in-frame clones, not every one. The sample holds 48,000 or so clones, under 90% seen once. The sample in question was unsorted PBMCs, obtained 0.8 years after starting antiretroviral therapy. The receptors derive from a woman between 18 and 30 years old with HIV. The conserved cysteine and the conserved F or W are not part of the CDR3 here.

v_call	j_call	cdr3_aa
TRBV5-1	TRBJ2-5	ASSLGSATGGWETQY
TRBV5-4	TRBJ2-2	ASSERTGGTGELF
TRBV10-2	TRBJ1-2	ASSDRGDVSYT
TRBV28	TRBJ1-2	ASSLFLQGAGGYT
TRBV7-9	TRBJ1-4	ASSPGQGFEKLF
TRBV7-9	TRBJ1-1	ASSTRDKRNTEAF
TRBV4-3	TRBJ2-2	ASSQEGTGGTGELF
TRBV9	TRBJ1-1	ASSLTGGTEAF
TRBV18	TRBJ1-2	ASSAKGQVSYGYT
TRBV9	TRBJ2-1	ASSYGTSGRISYNEQF
TRBV9	TRBJ1-1	ASSFGTGVARTEAF
TRBV19	TRBJ1-2	ASSTGQRNYGYT
TRBV6-5	TRBJ1-5	ASRDRGSLQPQH
TRBV6-5	TRBJ1-5	ASSTGLSQPQH
TRBV5-1	TRBJ2-7	ASSLGLNSYEQY
TRBV7-3	TRBJ2-7	ASSLTRSAGARAYEQY
TRBV15	TRBJ1-2	ATSREGGTGTGYT
TRBV11-2	TRBJ1-2	ASSLGTGDGYT
TRBV18	TRBJ2-1	ASSNPASGNYNEQF
TRBV11-2	TRBJ2-7	ASSETSGRALSSEQY
TRBV10-2	TRBJ2-7	ASGLAGNGAENEQY
TRBV21-1	TRBJ2-7	ASSKRGLAGGGYEQY
TRBV12-5	TRBJ1-1	ASGLETGTEAF
TRBV5-1	TRBJ2-5	ASSLVSGRGEQY
TRBV4-3	TRBJ2-7	ASSQENSASYEQY
TRBV7-8	TRBJ2-7	ASSLVNPSGVYEQY
TRBV7-9	TRBJ1-1	ASSLDRLNTEAF
TRBV19	TRBJ2-6	ASSTRDLIGANVLT
TRBV2	TRBJ2-3	ASSVGAEFRGRTDTQY
TRBV7-8	TRBJ2-7	ASSLDRGQIYEQY
TRBV7-9	TRBJ1-4	ASSVGTATNEKLF
TRBV9	TRBJ2-7	ASSSGRGTGISYEQY
TRBV25-1	TRBJ1-5	ASSESSFNQPQH
TRBV5-1	TRBJ2-3	ASSVNWGAHFQGTDTQY
TRBV5-1	TRBJ2-1	ASSLYPNSGIGSYNEQF